This T cell receptor beta chain was sequenced during a study of cytomegalovirus exposure and HLA in healthy donors. A multiplex PCR was run with 60 Vbeta primers and 13 Jbeta primers. Generated by immunoSEQ multiplex PCR, the TCRdb table keeps only in-frame clones and is missing some. The sample lists around 180,000 clones; approximately 82% were seen once. The CDR3 spans 19 residues. Per the germline V gene, CDR1 is SEHNR and CDR2 is FQNEAQ (reference sequence). With 5 bases removed from V and 0 bases from J, the gap between germline ends came to 23 bases. In regard to this clone: Its target is unknown.

The study's findings and limits: According to a later analysis, donors in an Asian-associated ancestry cluster reportedly had fewer N-insertions than the approximately 670-donor mean. TCR association rates varied by HLA locus in a later analysis, with DRB1 highest and HLA-C lowest.

The sequence was obtained from a young woman in good health and CMV-seropositive. The rearrangement uses TRBV7-9 and TRBJ2-4; D not certain. Sequences were obtained from PBMCs. For the CDR3, the DNA is TGTGCCAGCAGCCGGCTTTGGGCAGACGGAACCCTAGCCAAAAACATTCAGTACTTC. Its protein is CASSRLWADGTLAKNIQYF.